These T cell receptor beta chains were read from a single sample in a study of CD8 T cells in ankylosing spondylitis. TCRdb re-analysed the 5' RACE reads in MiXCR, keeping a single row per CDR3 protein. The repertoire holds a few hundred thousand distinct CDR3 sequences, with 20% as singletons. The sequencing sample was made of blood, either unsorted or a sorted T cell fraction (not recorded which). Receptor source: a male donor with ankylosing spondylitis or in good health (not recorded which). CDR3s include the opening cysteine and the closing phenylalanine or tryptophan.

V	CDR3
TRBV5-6	CASSLPPRAVQDTQYF
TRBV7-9	CASSVLAGFADTQYF
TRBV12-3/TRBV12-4	CASGSDRHRNIQYF
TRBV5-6	CASSVTSGGRPTDTQYF
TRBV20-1	CSASYSPLGAGELFF
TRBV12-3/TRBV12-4	CASSSDRAQETQYF
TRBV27	CASSLQGAGNQPQHF
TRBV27	CASSLGSPNYGYTF
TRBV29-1	CSVAPRSSYEQYF
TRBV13	CASSPVVTSTLPGTDTQYF
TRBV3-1	CASSQAVSYEQYF
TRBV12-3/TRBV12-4	CASSSGQGGSEKLFF
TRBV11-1	CASSFPNRDRDFYEQYF
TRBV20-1	CSAIFGGTEDRHPDEQYF
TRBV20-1	CSAREGLSPNTGELFF
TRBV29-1	CSVEWESSYNEQFF
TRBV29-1	CSAPGQGTDTQYF
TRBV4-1	CASSQGRFGEFEQYF
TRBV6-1	CASREPTDPYNEQFF
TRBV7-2	CASSFSVNSPLHF
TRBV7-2	CASSHAGDEQYF
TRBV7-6	CASSPRLAVNTGELFF
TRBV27	CASTSTLKGETQYF
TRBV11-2	CASSHPGPNSPLHF
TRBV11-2	CASSWTGGAGNEQFF
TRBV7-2	CASRYPGGNEQFF
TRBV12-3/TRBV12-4	CASSLAQRSTDTQYF
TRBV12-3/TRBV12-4	CASSSGEDEQFF
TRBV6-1	CASSPAGSGGVDTQYF
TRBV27	CASSRRRGEQYF
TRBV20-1	CSASRVSSYEQYF
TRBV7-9	CASRPREGLTDTQYF
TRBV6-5	CASSYSGSGAGELFF
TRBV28	CASSSSGGKSDTQYF
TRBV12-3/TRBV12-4	CASSFEQGAGTGELFF
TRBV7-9	CASSLPGSPNNEQFF
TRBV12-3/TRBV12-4	CASSPQGLSYEQYF
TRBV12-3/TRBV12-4	CASSPKAGQVF
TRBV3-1	CASSQEVGAYNEQFF
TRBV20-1	CSARDRVQGDYGYTF
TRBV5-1	CASSHGTGEVDEQFF
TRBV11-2	CASSDRTGALNTEAFF
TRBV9	CASSVQGYSLPYEQYF
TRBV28	CASTADAYEQYF
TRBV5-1	CASSEGLAGPSSMDTQYF
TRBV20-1	CSAGGSGAPLGNEQFF
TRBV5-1	CASSPGLAGGYTDTQYF
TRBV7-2	CASSLSPGEETQYF
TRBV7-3	CASSLTPGTGLSFWSTGELFF
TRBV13	CASRAAGGVYNEQFF
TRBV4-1	CASSPIKGGPYEQYF
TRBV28	CASSPGLTVAYEQYF
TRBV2	CASTGNSRGEKLFF
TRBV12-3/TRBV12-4	CASSPSQFYEQYF
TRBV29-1	CSAVGHLNTEAFF
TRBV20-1	CSARIPMGSREQYF
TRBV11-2	CASSLGVGVYNEQFF
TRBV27	CASSFARDTQYF
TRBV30	CAWSVVRVGGNEQFF